This entry lists 27 T cell receptor beta chains sequenced from one sample in a study of post-analysis software for immune sequencing data. General study findings and limits: Controls showed lower frequencies than patients for roughly five TRBV segments, and TRBV5-6, TRBV5-1 and TRBV20-1 were among these.

These TCRs are of unknown antigen specificity. The TCR beta cDNA libraries contained unique molecular identifiers. TCRdb processed the PCR reads anew with MiXCR; each CDR3 protein has one entry. The profile covers approximately 690,000 distinct CDR3 sequences, with 59% appearing a single time and around 11% taken by the ten largest. Sequencing input: blood. These receptors were obtained from a girl aged 2-10 years with multiple sclerosis.

This clonotype came up a few times. The V call is TRBV20-1, the J call TRBJ2-1; 11 nucleotides align to TRBD2. The V gene end was trimmed by 1 base and the J gene end by 7 bases; junction bases not matched to a gene: 9. Germline V gives CDR1 DFQATT, CDR2 SNEGSKA (reference sequence). This CDR3 is built from 16 residues. The DNA of the CDR3 is TGCAGTGCTAGAGGTGCTAGCGGGAGGAATGGGAATGAGCAGTTCTTC. This encodes CSARGASGRNGNEQFF.

This clonotype was observed a few times. This chain uses TRBV6-1 with TRBJ2-3; 7 bases are shared with TRBD1. Germline V gives CDR1 MNHNS, CDR2 SASEGT. The length of the CDR3 is 14 residues. V shed 2 bases and J 4 bases; nucleotides not matched to a gene: 3. The CDR3 loop reads CASSETGVSDTQYF. The DNA for the CDR3 is TGTGCCAGCAGTGAAACAGGGGTTTCAGATACGCAGTATTTT.

The table lists this clonotype with a few counts. The V gene is TRBV7-3, the J gene TRBJ2-1; 7 bases map to TRBD1. The CDR3 is 16 amino acids. Trimming at V came to 3 bases and at J to 2 bases, leaving 7 bases not matched to a gene. CDR1 is SGHTA, CDR2 FQGTGA, per germline. CDR3 in DNA: TGTGCCAGCAGCTTGCAGGCCGGACAGGCCTACAATGAGCAGTTCTTC. This codes for CASSLQAGQAYNEQFF.

The chain carries TRBV4-3 and TRBJ2-3; 12 bases align to TRBD2. This CDR3 is 19 amino acids long. V trimming: 3 bases; J trimming: 3 bases; junction bases outside the gene matches: 13. Germline V lookup: CDR1 LGHNA, CDR2 YSLEER. Written as DNA, the CDR3 is TGCGCCAGCAGCCATCTTCTAATCGGACTAGCGGGGACTACAGATACGCAGTATTTT. This gives the protein CASSHLLIGLAGTTDTQYF.

The chain carries TRBV6-5 and TRBJ2-7; TRBD1 matches 7 bases. The ends lost 5 bases at V and 7 bases at J; junction bases unmatched: 11. The CDR3 sequence is 14 residues long. Germline-derived CDR1 and CDR2 are MNHEY and SVGAGI. The CDR3 sequence is CASSPLKGAKEQYF. The CDR3 region has the DNA TGTGCCAGCAGTCCACTCAAGGGGGCGAAGGAGCAGTACTTC.

J is TRBJ2-7 and V is TRBV2; TRBD1 is a possible D gene (6 bases). This CDR3 contains 13 residues. Germline CDR1 is SNHLY and CDR2 is FYNNEI. Trimming pared 5 bases from V and 8 bases from J, leaving 16 bases between. Here the CDR3 DNA reads TGTGCCAGCAGTTGGACAGAAAGTTACAAGCAGTACTTC. It yields the protein CASSWTESYKQYF.

This rearrangement joins TRBV15 to TRBJ2-1; the match to TRBD2 covers 10 bases. Germline V lookup: CDR1 LNHNV, CDR2 YYDKDF (reference sequence). V gave up 0 bases and J gave up 2 bases; unmatched junction bases: 4. This CDR3 is built from 17 residues. CDR3: CATSRDLGTSAYNEQFF. CDR3 in DNA: TGTGCCACCAGCAGAGACCTAGGGACTAGCGCCTACAATGAGCAGTTCTTC.

This clonotype has a handful of counts. The chain links TRBV11-2 to TRBJ2-5, with D hard to call. The CDR3 sequence is 13 residues long. V was shortened by 3 bases and J by 2 bases, with 7 bases between the two germline ends. Germline assignment: CDR1 SGHAT and CDR2 FQNNGV. The CDR3 spells CASSFRRQETQYF. CDR3 in DNA: TGTGCCAGCAGCTTCCGCCGACAAGAGACCCAGTACTTC. Using reference TRBV11-2 and TRBJ2-5 for the parts outside the CDR3, the full variable domain is EAGVAQSPRYKIIEKRQSVAFWCNPISGHATLYWYQQILGQGPKLLIQFQNNGVVDDSQLPKDRFSAERLKGVDSTLKIQPAKLEDSAVYLCASSFRRQETQYFGPGTRLLVL.

This clonotype has just a few counts. V gene TRBV11-2 combines with J gene TRBJ2-1; 10 positions agree with TRBD2. CDR3 length: 17 amino acids. CDR1 SGHAT and CDR2 FQNNGV come from the germline V gene. Unmatched junction bases numbered 4, after V lost 0 bases and J lost 2 bases. The CDR3 loop reads CASSLEVLAGAYNEQFF. In nucleotides, the CDR3 is TGTGCCAGCAGCTTAGAGGTCCTAGCGGGGGCCTACAATGAGCAGTTCTTC.

This clonotype was seen only a few times. Here the CDR3 reads CSARSGRLADTQYF. CDR3 DNA: TGCAGTGCTAGGTCAGGGAGGTTGGCAGATACGCAGTATTTT. V is TRBV20-1 and J is TRBJ2-3; the D gene is possibly TRBD2 (6 bases). The germline V gene has CDR1 DFQATT and CDR2 SNEGSKA (reference sequence). The CDR3 extends over 14 amino acids. V lost 3 bases to trimming and J lost 4 bases, with 14 bases between them.

The rearrangement joins TRBV12-3 or TRBV12-4 to TRBJ1-1; TRBD1 matches at 8 bases. Germline trimming cut 4 bases from V and 0 bases from J; bases unmatched to any gene: 7. This CDR3 is built from 16 residues. The CDR3 sequence: CASSSGTGRMNTEAFF. In DNA form, the CDR3 reads TGTGCCAGCAGTTCGGGGACAGGCAGAATGAACACTGAAGCTTTCTTT.

The gene calls are TRBV11-2 and TRBJ2-5; the match to TRBD2 covers 7 bases. The J call may be incorrect, as the DNA end agrees better with TRBJ2-7. Germline values: CDR1 SGHAT, CDR2 FQNNGV. The CDR3 contains 15 residues. CDR3 nucleotides: TGTGCCAGCAGCTTAGACGGCGGGAGTGGATACGAGCAGTACTTC. Its translation is CASSLDGGSGYEQYF.

CDR3 amino acids: CASSAGTGASGANVLTF. CDR3 in DNA: TGTGCCAGCAGCGCCGGGACAGGGGCGTCTGGGGCCAACGTCCTGACTTTC. The chain links TRBV11-2 to TRBJ2-6; 10 nucleotides align to TRBD1. CDR3 length: 17 amino acids. J gave up 1 base and V 5 bases, and 5 bases lay outside the gene matches. Germline values: CDR1 SGHAT, CDR2 FQNNGV.

V and J are TRBV12-3 or TRBV12-4 and TRBJ1-2, with a tentative D call TRBD1 (5 bases). Between the trimmed V and J ends, which lost 1 base and 0 bases, there was a span of 15 bases. The CDR3 consists of 17 residues. CDR3 residues: CASSLGRAVIPNYGYTF. Here the CDR3 DNA reads TGTGCCAGCAGTTTAGGCAGGGCGGTGATTCCTAACTATGGCTACACCTTC.

The V and J genes are TRBV5-1 and TRBJ2-5; possible D gene TRBD2, 6 bases. Germline V gene lookup returns CDR1 SGHRS and CDR2 YFSETQ. The CDR3 has 14 amino acids. V dropped 7 bases and J dropped 1 base, with 14 bases sitting between them. The CDR3 nucleotides read TGCGCCAGCGGGAGACTAGTATCCCAAGAGACCCAGTACTTC. Amino acid sequence: CASGRLVSQETQYF.

This sequence joins TRBV7-3 and TRBJ2-4, with 11 bases aligning to TRBD2. TRBJ2-7 explains the end of the DNA better; the J call may be wrong. The length of the CDR3 is 16 residues. CDR1 and CDR2 from the germline V gene are SGHTA and FQGTGA. CDR3 protein: CASSAKGLAEYYEQYF. The CDR3 DNA is TGTGCCAGCAGCGCAAAGGGACTAGCGGAATATTACGAGCAGTACTTC.

The chain joins TRBV5-1 to TRBJ2-1, with TRBD2 as a possible D gene (6 bases). Trimming removed 5 bases from V and 10 bases from J, with 13 bases in between. Per germline, CDR1 SGHRS and CDR2 YFSETQ. The CDR3 runs 12 residues. Written as DNA, the CDR3 is TGCGCCAGCAGAAGGGAGGCGGGGGAGCAGTTCTTC. Its translation is CASRREAGEQFF.

This clonotype showed up many times. The chain couples TRBV28 to TRBJ2-3, with 7 bases that match TRBD2. V lost 8 bases and J lost 2; bases outside the gene matches: 4. The V gene's germline CDR1 is MDHEN and CDR2 SYDVKM. The CDR3 loop spans 13 amino acids. CDR3 amino acids: CASRGGSTDTQYF. CDR3 sequence (DNA): TGTGCCAGCCGGGGAGGGTCCACAGATACGCAGTATTTT.

This clonotype has just a few counts. This sequence joins TRBV10-2 and TRBJ1-1, with D perhaps TRBD1 (5 bases). This CDR3 region has 14 residues. Deletions cut 4 bases from V and 2 bases from J, with 11 bases between. CDR1 and CDR2 from the germline V gene are WSHSY and SAAADI. CDR3 residues: CASSGGIGNTEAFF. The CDR3 coding sequence is TGCGCCAGCAGTGGGGGGATCGGAAACACTGAAGCTTTCTTT.

This clonotype was found a few times. The rearrangement uses TRBV13 and TRBJ2-5, with TRBD2 as a possible D gene (6 bases). Trimming shortened V by 5 bases and J by 1 base, and 11 bases separated the two germline ends. Per the germline V gene, CDR1 is PRHDT and CDR2 is FYEKMQ (reference sequence). CDR3 length: 14 amino acids. CDR3 amino acids: CASSRGLVQETQYF. For the CDR3, the DNA is TGTGCCAGCAGCCGGGGACTCGTCCAAGAGACCCAGTACTTC. The full variable domain, with the rest looked up from reference TRBV13 and TRBJ2-5, is AAGVIQSPRHLIKEKRETATLKCYPIPRHDTVYWYQQGPGQDPQFLISFYEKMQSDKGSIPDRFSAQQFSDYHSELNMSSLELGDSALYFCASSRGLVQETQYFGPGTRLLVL.

In DNA form, the CDR3 reads TGTGCCAGCAGCTTAATGGGGGGCGCGGGTACTGAAGCTTTCTTT. Translated: CASSLMGGAGTEAFF. The chain is built from TRBV11-2 and TRBJ1-1, with a possible D match to TRBD1 (6 bases). This CDR3 has 15 residues. Germline V gives CDR1 SGHAT, CDR2 FQNNGV. Trimming removed 2 bases from V and 5 bases from J, with 15 bases in between.

This chain uses TRBV7-9 with TRBJ2-1, with D possibly matching TRBD2 (6 bases). Trimming took 1 base from V and 0 from J, leaving 13 bases between them. Per germline, CDR1 SEHNR and CDR2 FQNEAQ (reference sequence). The length of the CDR3 is 17 residues. CDR3 coding DNA: TGTGCCAGCAGCTTAGGTTCTAGCGTACCCTCCTACAATGAGCAGTTCTTC. Amino acid sequence: CASSLGSSVPSYNEQFF.

This clonotype was seen once. The V call is TRBV12-3 or TRBV12-4, the J call TRBJ2-5, with 8 bases identical to TRBD2. This CDR3 has 13 residues. Losses at the gene ends were 7 bases for V and 13 bases for J; bases not matched to a gene: 14. CDR3 in amino acids: CASNQGIGGVPYF. The CDR3 bases are TGTGCCAGCAATCAGGGTATCGGGGGGGTTCCGTACTTC.

This clonotype showed up just a few times. The V call is TRBV2, the J call TRBJ2-1, with 10 bases identical to TRBD1. With 5 bases clipped from V and 6 bases from J, the junction kept 7 bases outside the gene matches. Germline CDR1 SNHLY, CDR2 FYNNEI. This CDR3 spans 15 amino acids. The CDR3 DNA reads as TGTGCCAGCAGTCCACGGGACAGGGGCCCCAATGAGCAGTTCTTC. Translating gives CASSPRDRGPNEQFF.

This clonotype was detected once. V is TRBV5-1 and J is TRBJ1-1, with no clear D. This CDR3 comprises 13 residues. The germline CDR1 and CDR2 sequences are SGHRS and YFSETQ. Between the trimmed V and J ends, which lost 5 bases and 8 bases, there was a span of 16 bases. In DNA, the CDR3 is TGCGCCAGCAGGTCCGACCAAGGGTTGGAAGCTTTCTTT. Translating gives CASRSDQGLEAFF.

This chain joins TRBV15 and TRBJ1-1; TRBD1 is a possible D gene (5 bases). The V end lost 1 base, the J end lost 6 bases, and 9 bases lay between the germline ends. The CDR3 contains 13 residues. The germline V gene encodes CDR1 LNHNV and CDR2 YYDKDF (reference sequence). CDR3: CATSRVGTAEAFF. In nucleotides, the CDR3 is TGTGCCACCAGCAGAGTTGGGACGGCTGAAGCTTTCTTT. Looking up the rest from reference TRBV15 and TRBJ1-1 gives the full variable domain: DAMVIQNPRYQVTQFGKPVTLSCSQTLNHNVMYWYQQKSSQAPKLLFHYYDKDFNNEADTPDNFQSRRPNTSFCFLDIRSPGLGDTAMYLCATSRVGTAEAFFGQGTRLTVV.

The chain combines TRBV12-3 or TRBV12-4 with TRBJ1-1; D may be TRBD1 (6 bases). The ends were cut back, 6 bases at V and 4 bases at J, with 15 bases in the middle. CDR3 length: 14 residues. The CDR3 protein is CASRPTGRSTEAFF. In nucleotides, the CDR3 is TGTGCCAGCAGGCCCACAGGGAGAAGCACTGAAGCTTTCTTT.